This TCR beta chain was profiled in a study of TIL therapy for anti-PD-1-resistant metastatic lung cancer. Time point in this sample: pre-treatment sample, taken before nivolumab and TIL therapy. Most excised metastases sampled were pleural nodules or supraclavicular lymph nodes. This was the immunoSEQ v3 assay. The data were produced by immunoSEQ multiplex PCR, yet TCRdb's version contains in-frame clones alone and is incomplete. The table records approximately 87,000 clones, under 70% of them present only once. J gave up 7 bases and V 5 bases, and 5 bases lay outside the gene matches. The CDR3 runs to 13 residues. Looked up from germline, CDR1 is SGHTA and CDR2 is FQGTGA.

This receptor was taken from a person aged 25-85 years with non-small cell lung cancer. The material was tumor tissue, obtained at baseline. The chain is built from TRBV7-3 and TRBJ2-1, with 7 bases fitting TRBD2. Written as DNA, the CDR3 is TGTGCCAGCAGCGTCGGGACTATTAATGAGCAGTTCTTC. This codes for CASSVGTINEQFF.